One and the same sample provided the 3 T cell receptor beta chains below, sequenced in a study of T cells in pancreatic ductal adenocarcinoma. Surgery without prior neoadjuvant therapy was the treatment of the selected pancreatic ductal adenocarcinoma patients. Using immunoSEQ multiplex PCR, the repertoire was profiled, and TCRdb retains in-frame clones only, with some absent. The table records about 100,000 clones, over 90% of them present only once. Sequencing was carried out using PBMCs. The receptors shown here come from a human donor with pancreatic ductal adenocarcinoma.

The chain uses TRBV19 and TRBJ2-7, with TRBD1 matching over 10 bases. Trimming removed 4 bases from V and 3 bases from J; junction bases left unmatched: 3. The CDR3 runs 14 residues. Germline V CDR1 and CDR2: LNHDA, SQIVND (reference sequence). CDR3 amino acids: CASSKGQGVYEQYF. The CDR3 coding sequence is TGTGCCAGTAGTAAAGGACAGGGGGTCTACGAGCAGTACTTC.

The CDR3 reads CASSLGGGKDTQYF. In DNA, the CDR3 is TGCGCCAGCAGCTTGGGAGGGGGCAAGGATACGCAGTATTTT. The chain is built from TRBV5-1 and TRBJ2-3; 7 nucleotides agree with TRBD1. This CDR3 contains 14 residues. CDR1 is SGHRS, CDR2 YFSETQ, per germline. The V and J ends lost 0 bases and 6 bases, in that order; junction bases with no gene match: 4.

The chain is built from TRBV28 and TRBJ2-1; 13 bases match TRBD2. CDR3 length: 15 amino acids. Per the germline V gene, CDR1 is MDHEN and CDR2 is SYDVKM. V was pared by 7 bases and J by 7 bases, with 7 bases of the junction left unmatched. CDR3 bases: TGTGCCAGCAACTCCGGGACTAGCGGGATAAATGAGCAGTTCTTC. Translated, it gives CASNSGTSGINEQFF.